Listed below are T cell receptor beta chains from one sample, sequenced in a study of CD4 T cells in relation to SARS-CoV-2 and coronaviruses. Here immunoSEQ multiplex PCR was the method, and the copy in TCRdb shows in-frame clones only, minus some. This table holds tens of thousands of clones, roughly 80% found once. The antigens for these receptors are not known. Sequencing input: memory CD4+ T cells from PBMCs, cultured in vitro. The source is an adult with COVID-19. CDR3s leave out the opening cysteine and the closing phenylalanine or tryptophan. Fields, in order: V gene, clone size, J gene, CDR3 protein. Not every row has a clone size; where given, it reads once, few, many or a size class.

V: TRBV24-1; size: -; J: TRBJ2-2; CDR3: ATAWTGNHGELF
V: TRBV7-9; size: once; J: TRBJ1-1; CDR3: ASSSNRGQGTEAF
V: TRBV28; size: -; J: TRBJ2-2; CDR3: ASSLLEGAGTGELF
V: TRBV5-1; size: -; J: TRBJ2-5; CDR3: ASSQGVGRYALETQY
V: TRBV28; size: -; J: TRBJ2-7; CDR3: ASSPTFHEQY
V: TRBV4-3; size: once; J: TRBJ2-1; CDR3: ASSQGGHLSYNEQF
V: TRBV3-1/TRBV3-2; size: -; J: TRBJ2-3; CDR3: ASSQVGGSVTDTQY
V: TRBV5-8; size: -; J: TRBJ1-4; CDR3: ASSPGSGVTNEKLF
V: TRBV3-1/TRBV3-2; size: medium-sized; J: TRBJ2-1; CDR3: ASSQDRGVFNEQF
V: TRBV28; size: -; J: TRBJ1-6; CDR3: ASSLGSYNSPLH
V: TRBV18; size: once; J: TRBJ1-5; CDR3: ASSPSGTGASQPQH
V: TRBV5-1; size: -; J: TRBJ2-7; CDR3: ASSLVLAGEQY
V: TRBV11-2; size: -; J: TRBJ1-1; CDR3: ASSLTSYRGQGTEAF
V: TRBV25-1; size: -; J: TRBJ1-1; CDR3: ASTLGISAEHTEAF
V: TRBV5-4; size: -; J: TRBJ2-3; CDR3: ASSLKAGGQVDTQY
V: TRBV19; size: -; J: TRBJ1-2; CDR3: ASSREKSSYGYT
V: TRBV14; size: -; J: TRBJ2-5; CDR3: ASSQGARSETQY
V: TRBV7-6; size: few; J: TRBJ1-4; CDR3: ASSLIGQRNEKLF
V: TRBV2; size: -; J: TRBJ2-7; CDR3: ASTGQGVASSYEQY
V: TRBV11-2; size: -; J: TRBJ2-3; CDR3: ASSRSPRTGSDTQY
V: TRBV5-1; size: few; J: TRBJ2-5; CDR3: ASTRGQGQETQY
V: TRBV24-1; size: -; J: TRBJ2-2; CDR3: ATSDLTFTGTIPNTGELF
V: TRBV4-1; size: -; J: TRBJ1-5; CDR3: ASSQGRPGQHNQPQH
V: TRBV28; size: -; J: TRBJ2-3; CDR3: ASNFGQVIDTQY
V: TRBV30; size: -; J: TRBJ2-7; CDR3: AWSPVGHGIYEQY
V: TRBV3-1/TRBV3-2; size: -; J: TRBJ2-3; CDR3: ASRNTGRAGVRKDTQY
V: TRBV3-1/TRBV3-2; size: -; J: TRBJ2-1; CDR3: ASGLAGGSIYNEQF
V: TRBV6-5; size: -; J: TRBJ1-2; CDR3: ASGRTGSNYGYT
V: TRBV19; size: -; J: TRBJ1-2; CDR3: ASNPIGQDSHGYT
V: TRBV4-1; size: few; J: TRBJ1-1; CDR3: ASLGNKVTEAF
V: TRBV7-9; size: -; J: TRBJ2-1; CDR3: ASSVRPGQGAFNEQF
V: TRBV15; size: -; J: TRBJ2-5; CDR3: ATSRDLHTRSSQETQY
V: TRBV28; size: -; J: TRBJ2-7; CDR3: ASSSGTSGSYEQY
V: TRBV3-1/TRBV3-2; size: -; J: TRBJ2-5; CDR3: ASSHRRGDRGAGETQY
V: TRBV28; size: -; J: TRBJ1-5; CDR3: ASGRQPQH
V: TRBV7-8; size: -; J: TRBJ2-7; CDR3: ASTEIREGPYYEQY
V: TRBV30; size: -; J: TRBJ2-7; CDR3: AWSVMGQGSEQY
V: TRBV19; size: -; J: TRBJ2-3; CDR3: ASRTSGSPTDTQY
V: TRBV27; size: few; J: TRBJ2-7; CDR3: ASRRGQGTYEQY
V: TRBV19; size: medium-sized; J: TRBJ1-5; CDR3: ASSIRDRGGNQPQH
V: TRBV7-9; size: -; J: TRBJ2-7; CDR3: ASSPGDTRAYEQY